This passage covers 2 T cell receptor beta chains from one sample sequenced in a study of T-cell reconstitution after alpha-beta-depleted transplantation in children. Unique molecular identifiers tagged the TCRbeta library. TCRdb re-analysed the PCR reads in MiXCR, keeping a single row per CDR3 protein. The sample has roughly 280,000 distinct CDR3 sequences, under 14% seen once. The source was peripheral blood, collected 180 days after TCRalphabeta/CD19-depleted stem cell transplant. The receptors originated from a male patient between 2 and 9 years old who had a stem cell transplant for chronic granulomatous disease, so the T cells may come from the graft donor.

This clonotype was seen many times. As DNA, the CDR3 is TGTGCCAGCAGTAAGGGTCCGACCTACGAGCAGTACTTC. Its translation: CASSKGPTYEQYF. The chain carries TRBV28 and TRBJ2-7; D is unresolved. Germline loops: CDR1 MDHEN, CDR2 SYDVKM. There are 13 residues in the CDR3. Trimming took 5 bases from V and 2 from J, leaving 10 bases between them.

This clonotype appeared many times. The chain recombines TRBV29-1 with TRBJ2-5, with D perhaps TRBD1 (6 bases). Per the germline V gene, CDR1 is SQVTM and CDR2 is ANQGSEA. The CDR3 runs 13 residues. V lost 8 bases, J lost 0 bases, and 13 bases lay in between. The CDR3 region has the DNA TGCAGCCCGTACAGGACAGACCAAGAGACCCAGTACTTC. This gives the protein CSPYRTDQETQYF.